These 15 T cell receptor beta chains came from one sample sequenced in a study of human T cells and chemical hapten exposure. Time point indicated: healthy volunteer bleed at 2 weeks. It was unfractionated whole blood from which total RNA was extracted. TCRdb redid the calling of the RACE reads with MiXCR, one entry per CDR3 protein. The data show about 130,000 distinct CDR3 sequences, around 8.2% seen once. The sequencing sample was made of whole blood. The receptor set was obtained from a male donor in good health. Some clones in this sample may be carry-over from other donors' samples.

This clonotype was seen repeatedly, ten times or more. V and J are TRBV7-6 and TRBJ2-5; TRBD1 aligns across 8 bases. After removal of 5 bases from V and 5 bases from J, the junction contained 7 bases not matched to a gene. The CDR3 consists of 14 residues. Germline-derived CDR1 and CDR2 are SGHVS and FNYEAQ. Here the CDR3 DNA reads TGTGCCAGCAGCACCCGGACAGGGATGGAGACCCAGTACTTC. It is translated as CASSTRTGMETQYF. The whole variable domain, filled in from reference TRBV7-6 and TRBJ2-5, reads GAGVSQSPRYKVTKRGQDVALRCDPISGHVSLYWYRQALGQGPEFLTYFNYEAQQDKSGLPNDRFSAERPEGSISTLTIQRTEQRDSAMYRCASSTRTGMETQYFGPGTRLLVL.

In its sample, this clonotype was seen a few times. V is TRBV6-1 and J is TRBJ2-1; TRBD1 matches 10 bases. The CDR3 covers 13 residues. CDR1 is MNHNS, CDR2 SASEGT, per germline. After removal of 9 bases from V and 3 bases from J, the junction contained 2 bases not matched to a gene. CDR3: CASGDRGYNEQFF. The CDR3 bases are TGTGCCAGTGGGGACAGGGGCTACAATGAGCAGTTCTTC.

This clonotype was counted many times. The V and J genes are TRBV12-3 or TRBV12-4 and TRBJ2-7; D is possibly TRBD2 (5 bases). This CDR3 contains 17 residues. V shed 6 bases and J shed 1 base, with 22 bases lying between them. In DNA form, the CDR3 reads TGTGCCAGCAGCGGAGGCCTTGGGTCCGAATGGTCCTACGAGCAGTACTTC. This encodes CASSGGLGSEWSYEQYF.

This clonotype appeared many times. This chain uses TRBV5-1 with TRBJ2-2; maybe TRBD1 (5 bases). This CDR3 spans 14 amino acids. From germline, CDR1 is SGHRS and CDR2 YFSETQ. Trimming left V 5 bases short and J 1 base short, with 9 bases between. The CDR3 protein is CASSGGQNTGELFF. The CDR3 DNA is TGCGCCAGCAGTGGCGGACAGAACACCGGGGAGCTGTTTTTT. Together with reference TRBV5-1 and TRBJ2-2, the CDR3 gives the full variable domain: KAGVTQTPRYLIKTRGQQVTLSCSPISGHRSVSWYQQTPGQGLQFLFEYFSETQRNKGNFPGRFSGRQFSNSRSEMNVSTLELGDSALYLCASSGGQNTGELFFGEGSRLTVL.

The J gene is TRBJ2-5, the V gene TRBV29-1; TRBD2 matches 13 bases. The V segment lost 7 bases and the J segment 5 bases; nucleotides outside the gene matches: 7. Germline V gene data show CDR1 as SQVTM and CDR2 as ANQGSEA. The CDR3 loop spans 14 amino acids. The CDR3 DNA follows: TGCAGCGCTATGACTAGCGGGGGGTATGAGACCCAGTACTTC. The encoded protein is CSAMTSGGYETQYF.

This clonotype was picked up a small number of times. The rearrangement uses TRBV6-5 and TRBJ2-1; 7 nucleotides agree with TRBD2. The J segment lost 9 bases and the V segment lost 0 bases, leaving 5 bases of the junction unmatched. The CDR3 consists of 14 residues. Germline CDR1 reads MNHEY; CDR2 reads SVGAGI. The CDR3 nucleotides read TGTGCCAGCAGTTACTCGCGGGGGTCGGCTGAGCAGTTCTTC. Translating gives CASSYSRGSAEQFF.

The chain recombines TRBV6-1 with TRBJ2-3; D is ambiguous. This CDR3 has 14 residues. CDR1 MNHNS and CDR2 SASEGT come from the germline V gene. Trimming pared 0 bases from V and 0 bases from J, leaving 4 bases between. This CDR3 is CASSEADSTDTQYF. The CDR3 DNA reads TGTGCCAGCAGTGAAGCGGACAGCACAGATACGCAGTATTTT.

A remark on this clonotype: This may be a read error: a much more frequent sequence differs by one nucleotide. The V and J genes are TRBV2 and TRBJ1-6; 9 positions agree with TRBD1. CDR3 length: 15 residues. The V gene's germline CDR1 is SNHLY and CDR2 FYNNEI. Here the CDR3 DNA reads TGTGCCAGCAGTGAGGGACAGGGCAATTATTCACCCCACCACTTT. Translation gives CASSEGQGNYSPHHF.

This clonotype was detected only a few times. V usage is TRBV7-9 and J usage is TRBJ1-4, with a possible D match to TRBD1 (5 bases). V was trimmed by 1 base and J by 3 bases, leaving 15 bases between them. The length of the CDR3 is 17 residues. Germline V gene data show CDR1 as SEHNR and CDR2 as FQNEAQ (reference sequence). CDR3 sequence: CASSLGDRGAANEKLFF. Written as DNA, the CDR3 is TGTGCCAGCAGCTTAGGCGATCGAGGGGCGGCTAATGAAAAACTGTTTTTT.

This clonotype was seen more than once but under ten times. The chain has TRBV3-1 and TRBJ2-1; 9 bases agree with TRBD2. This CDR3 is built from 16 residues. V was pared by 1 base and J by 9 bases, with 10 bases of the junction left unmatched. In germline, CDR1 is LGHDT, CDR2 YNNKEL (reference sequence). CDR3 bases: TGTGCCAGCAGCCAAGGTGTTAGCGGGAGTATGCCTGAGCAGTTCTTC. The encoded protein is CASSQGVSGSMPEQFF.

This clonotype was counted a few times. V is TRBV29-1 and J is TRBJ1-1; 9 bases are shared with TRBD1. The J segment lost 4 bases and the V segment lost 0 bases, leaving 3 bases of the junction unmatched. The germline V gene encodes CDR1 SQVTM and CDR2 ANQGSEA. CDR3 length: 14 amino acids. CDR3 amino acids: CSVEDPDRGTEAFF. The CDR3 coding sequence is TGCAGCGTTGAAGATCCGGACAGGGGCACTGAAGCTTTCTTT.

This clonotype was seen many times. V and J are TRBV3-1 and TRBJ1-1; D remains unclear. V was pared by 0 bases and J by 0 bases, with 11 bases between. The CDR3 runs to 16 residues. Germline V gene data show CDR1 as LGHDT and CDR2 as YNNKEL (reference sequence). The CDR3 nucleotides read TGTGCCAGCAGCCAAGATACAACGGTTATGAACACTGAAGCTTTCTTT. It translates to CASSQDTTVMNTEAFF.

The J gene is TRBJ2-3, the V gene TRBV3-1; TRBD2 is a possible D gene (7 bases). The V gene's germline CDR1 is LGHDT and CDR2 YNNKEL (reference sequence). This CDR3 comprises 14 residues. The V gene lost 7 bases and the J gene lost 6 bases, with 17 bases spanning the gap. This CDR3 is CASKSAPGGDTQYF. The CDR3 DNA reads TGTGCCAGCAAATCGGCTCCGGGGGGCGATACGCAGTATTTT.

This clonotype came up many times. V gene TRBV21-1 combines with J gene TRBJ1-4; the D call TRBD1 from the table was never checked on the DNA. TRBV21-1 is a pseudogene locus. The length of the CDR3 is 16 residues. CDR3 in DNA: TGTGCCAGCAGCAAAGAACAAGGGACAGGGAATGAAAAACTGTTTTTT. This codes for CASSKEQGTGNEKLFF.

This clonotype was detected only a few times. The chain carries TRBV4-3 and TRBJ2-7, with TRBD2 matching over 11 bases. The V and J ends lost 2 bases and 6 bases, in that order; junction bases with no gene match: 6. The CDR3 runs 15 residues. The germline gives CDR1 LGHNA, CDR2 YSLEER. This CDR3 is CASSQSSGGLSEQYF. CDR3 bases: TGCGCCAGCAGCCAATCTAGCGGGGGGTTGAGCGAGCAGTACTTC.